Listed here are 21 T cell receptor beta chains from one sample, sequenced in a study of technical replicates of blood from a few donors. Data came from immunoSEQ multiplex PCR; TCRdb stores just in-frame clones and leaves some out. The data contain 60,000 to 65,000 clones, approximately 86% of them singletons. Sequencing was carried out using PBMCs. These receptor sequences come from a human donor in good health. Some clones in this sample may be carry-over from other donors' samples.

V is TRBV4-2 and J is TRBJ2-7, with 7 bases fitting TRBD2. Germline V gene lookup returns CDR1 LGHNA and CDR2 YNFKEQ. Unmatched junction bases numbered 6, after V lost 1 base and J lost 0 bases. The CDR3 contains 16 residues. For the CDR3, the DNA is TGTGCCAGCAGCCAAGCGACTAGCCGGAGCTCCTACGAGCAGTACTTC. This gives the protein CASSQATSRSSYEQYF.

This rearrangement joins TRBV7-2 to TRBJ2-6, with D maybe TRBD1 (5 bases). Deletions cut 6 bases from V and 3 bases from J, with 9 bases between. CDR3 length equals 14 residues. CDR1 SGHTA and CDR2 FQGNSA come from the germline V gene. The CDR3 coding sequence is TGTGCCAGCAGTTCAGGGTTTGGGGCCAACGTCCTGACTTTC. It codes for CASSSGFGANVLTF. Drawing the rest from reference TRBV7-2 and TRBJ2-6, the complete variable domain is GAGVSQSPSNKVTEKGKDVELRCDPISGHTALYWYRQSLGQGLEFLIYFQGNSAPDKSGLPSDRFSAERTGGSVSTLTIQRTQQEDSAVYLCASSSGFGANVLTFGAGSRLTVL.

The genes are TRBV11-3 and TRBJ1-1; D is undetermined. From germline, CDR1 is SGHNT and CDR2 YENEEA. Between the trimmed V and J ends, which lost 5 bases and 2 bases, there was a span of 12 bases. The CDR3 is 14 amino acids. Here the CDR3 DNA reads TGTGCCAGCAGCGGGTCAGGACTAAACACTGAAGCTTTCTTT. It encodes CASSGSGLNTEAFF.

This clone was detected only a few times. This chain links TRBV6-1 with TRBJ2-7; D is uncertain. CDR1 is MNHNS, CDR2 SASEGT, per germline. Trimming took off 8 bases at V and 2 bases at J, with 13 bases between the two ends. This CDR3 spans 13 amino acids. DNA of the CDR3: TGTGCCAGCTTTCGGTCTGTTCCCTACGAGCAGTACTTC. The encoded protein is CASFRSVPYEQYF.

This chain uses TRBV6-1 with TRBJ2-4; 9 nucleotides agree with TRBD1. The CDR3 consists of 15 residues. The junction had 8 bases not matched to a gene; V was cut back by 3 bases and J by 8 bases. Germline loops: CDR1 MNHNS, CDR2 SASEGT. The CDR3 DNA is TGTGCCAGCAGTGATCCGGGACAGGGTATATACATTCAGTACTTC. It yields the protein CASSDPGQGIYIQYF.

This chain joins TRBV2 and TRBJ2-7, with 10 bases identical to TRBD2. V lost 2 bases, J lost 5 bases, and 6 bases stayed unmatched. Germline V lookup: CDR1 SNHLY, CDR2 FYNNEI. This CDR3 spans 15 amino acids. The CDR3 coding sequence is TGTGCCAGCAGTGAACTGATTAGCGGGAGGAACGAGCAGTACTTC. Its protein product is CASSELISGRNEQYF.

This clone was seen repeatedly, ten times or more. The chain combines TRBV7-2 with TRBJ2-1, with TRBD2 identical over 8 bases. CDR3 length: 17 amino acids. Per germline, CDR1 SGHTA and CDR2 FQGNSA. Losses at the gene ends were 5 bases for V and 4 bases for J; bases not matched to a gene: 13. CDR3 sequence: CASSTGVRLAPYNEQFF. In DNA, the CDR3 is TGTGCCAGCAGCACCGGCGTGAGACTAGCGCCTTACAATGAGCAGTTCTTC.

This clone was seen a handful of times. This chain links TRBV2 with TRBJ2-2, with TRBD2 matching over 7 bases. CDR3 length: 15 residues. J gave up 0 bases and V 8 bases, and 6 bases lay outside the gene matches. Germline CDR1 reads SNHLY; CDR2 reads FYNNEI. CDR3 protein: CASGTGGPNTGELFF. The CDR3 DNA sequence: TGTGCCAGCGGGACGGGAGGACCGAACACCGGGGAGCTGTTTTTT. The full variable domain, completed using reference TRBV2 and TRBJ2-2, is EPEVTQTPSHQVTQMGQEVILRCVPISNHLYFYWYRQILGQKVEFLVSFYNNEISEKSEIFDDQFSVERPDGSNFTLKIRSTKLEDSAMYFCASGTGGPNTGELFFGEGSRLTVL.

The gene calls are TRBV7-9 and TRBJ1-5; the match to TRBD1 covers 8 bases. The CDR3 is made up of 13 amino acids. Trimming at V came to 5 bases and at J to 7 bases, leaving 4 bases not matched to a gene. Germline V CDR1 and CDR2: SEHNR, FQNEAQ (reference sequence). This CDR3 is CASSRQGSQPQHF. Here the CDR3 DNA reads TGTGCCAGCAGCCGACAGGGGTCGCAGCCCCAGCATTTT.

CDR3 DNA sequence: TGTGCCAGCAGCTCTAGCGGGGGCCTCTACAATGAGCAGTTCTTC. Amino acids: CASSSSGGLYNEQFF. This sequence joins TRBV9 and TRBJ2-1, with 10 bases that match TRBD2. The CDR3 sequence is 15 residues long. Germline CDR1 reads SGDLS; CDR2 reads YYNGEE. After removal of 4 bases from V and 3 bases from J, the junction contained 4 bases not matched to a gene.

This sequence joins TRBV9 and TRBJ2-1; possibly TRBD2 for D (6 bases). V lost 0 bases, J lost 10 bases, and 14 bases lay in between. The CDR3 extends over 14 amino acids. The germline V gene encodes CDR1 SGDLS and CDR2 YYNGEE. This chain's CDR3 is CASSVDLGGLEQFF. The CDR3, as DNA: TGTGCCAGCAGCGTAGATCTTGGAGGACTAGAGCAGTTCTTC. The full variable domain, rest sourced from reference TRBV9 and TRBJ2-1, is DSGVTQTPKHLITATGQRVTLRCSPRSGDLSVYWYQQSLDQGLQFLIQYYNGEERAKGNILERFSAQQFPDLHSELNLSSLELGDSALYFCASSVDLGGLEQFFGPGTRLTVL.

This clone was seen a few times. The rearrangement uses TRBV2 and TRBJ2-7, with 10 bases identical to TRBD1. Germline V gene lookup returns CDR1 SNHLY and CDR2 FYNNEI. This CDR3 is built from 15 residues. After removal of 7 bases from V and 5 bases from J, the junction contained 11 bases not matched to a gene. The CDR3 loop is CASKPPGQGIHEQYF. CDR3 in DNA: TGTGCCAGCAAGCCGCCGGGACAGGGGATCCACGAGCAGTACTTC.

The chain couples TRBV5-1 to TRBJ2-3; a weak D match, TRBD2 (6 bases). Per germline, CDR1 SGHRS and CDR2 YFSETQ. The CDR3 covers 14 residues. V was pared by 1 base and J by 2 bases, with 8 bases between. The CDR3 is CASSLSGVTDTQYF. The CDR3 DNA follows: TGCGCCAGCAGCTTGTCGGGGGTCACAGATACGCAGTATTTT.

The chain couples TRBV5-6 to TRBJ2-2; TRBD1 matches 10 bases. Germline CDR1 is SGHDT and CDR2 is YYEEEE. Trimming removed 4 bases from V and 5 bases from J; junction bases left unmatched: 11. The CDR3 is 17 amino acids. In nucleotides, the CDR3 is TGTGCCAGCAGCGCGAATACGGGACAGGGGAAAACCGGGGAGCTGTTTTTT. Translating it yields CASSANTGQGKTGELFF.

This clone occurred a few times. The chain joins TRBV2 to TRBJ1-2; 11 nucleotides match TRBD1. The V gene end was trimmed by 3 bases and the J gene end by 6 bases; junction bases not matched to a gene: 9. This CDR3 spans 16 amino acids. Per the germline V gene, CDR1 is SNHLY and CDR2 is FYNNEI. The CDR3 loop reads CASSEVRTGGLDGYTF. Written as DNA, the CDR3 is TGTGCCAGCAGTGAGGTCCGGACAGGGGGCCTCGATGGCTACACCTTC.

The chain has TRBV6-4 and TRBJ2-7, with 13 bases fitting TRBD2. This CDR3 is built from 16 residues. The V segment lost 3 bases and the J segment 0 bases; nucleotides outside the gene matches: 2. CDR1 MRHNA and CDR2 SNTAGT come from the germline V gene. CDR3 sequence reads: CASSEGLAGASYEQYF. The CDR3, as DNA: TGTGCCAGCAGTGAAGGACTAGCGGGGGCCTCCTACGAGCAGTACTTC.

This chain joins TRBV7-9 and TRBJ2-3; D not resolved. Trimming took off 8 bases at V and 4 bases at J, with 16 bases between the two ends. The germline V gene has CDR1 SEHNR and CDR2 FQNEAQ (reference sequence). This CDR3 is built from 14 residues. CDR3 in amino acids: CASSQRLLADTQYF. The CDR3 DNA follows: TGTGCCAGCTCCCAGCGACTCCTCGCAGATACGCAGTATTTT.

This sequence joins TRBV5-8 and TRBJ2-4, with D perhaps matching TRBD1 (6 bases). V lost 5 bases and J 0 bases, leaving 15 bases between the germline ends. The CDR3 covers 16 residues. Germline CDR1 SGHTS, CDR2 YDEGEE. The CDR3 spells CASSPRTELAKNIQYF. CDR3 DNA: TGTGCCAGCAGTCCTAGGACAGAGCTAGCCAAAAACATTCAGTACTTC.

The chain employs TRBV27 and TRBJ1-1; tentative D call: TRBD1 (6 bases). This CDR3 is built from 15 residues. The germline CDR1 and CDR2 sequences are MNHEY and SMNVEV (reference sequence). V shed 6 bases and J shed 4 bases, with 18 bases lying between them. The CDR3 DNA follows: TGTGCCAGCAGCTTCCAACAGGGTCCGAGCACTGAAGCTTTCTTT. Its translation is CASSFQQGPSTEAFF.

V and J are TRBV25-1 and TRBJ1-1; a weak D match, TRBD1 (5 bases). Trimming cost V 4 bases and J 5 bases, with 17 bases left between them. The CDR3 consists of 15 residues. Germline-derived CDR1 and CDR2 are MGHDK and SYGVNS. The CDR3 region has the DNA TGTGCCAGCAGTGCCATGGACGGAAGGGGTACTGAAGCTTTCTTT. Amino acids: CASSAMDGRGTEAFF.

V is TRBV4-2 and J is TRBJ2-7; a weak D match, TRBD1 (8 bases). The CDR3 spans 16 residues. Germline V CDR1 and CDR2: LGHNA, YNFKEQ. V lost 7 bases to trimming and J lost 5 bases, with 24 bases between them. In DNA form, the CDR3 reads TGTGCCAGCACCAAGACAGGGGAGGGCAGTAACGACGAGCAGTACTTC. Protein: CASTKTGEGSNDEQYF.